What follows are 9 T cell receptor beta chains derived from one specimen sequenced in a study of cytomegalovirus exposure and HLA in healthy donors. With 60 Vbeta and 13 Jbeta primers, the PCR was carried out. The data were produced by immunoSEQ multiplex PCR, yet TCRdb's version contains in-frame clones alone and is incomplete. The sample carries 60,000 to 70,000 clones, around 70% recorded once. Sequencing was done on a sample of PBMCs. The source of these receptors is a woman aged 25 to 39 in good health and CMV-seronegative.

This clone was detected only once. The rearrangement links TRBV5-1 to TRBJ2-1; 7 bases map to TRBD2. The ends lost 4 bases at V and 2 bases at J; junction bases unmatched: 3. This CDR3 comprises 14 residues. Germline lookup yields CDR1 SGHRS and CDR2 YFSETQ. The CDR3 protein is CASSRSGTYNEQFF. DNA of the CDR3: TGCGCCAGCAGCAGGAGCGGGACCTACAATGAGCAGTTCTTC.

This clone was seen a few times. This sequence joins TRBV6-6 and TRBJ1-3; the D is unclear. This CDR3 has 15 residues. The germline CDR1 and CDR2 sequences are MNHNY and SVGAGI (reference sequence). V dropped 7 bases and J dropped 2 bases, with 15 bases sitting between them. CDR3 residues: CASTFSATPGNTIYF. Written as DNA, the CDR3 is TGTGCCAGCACCTTTTCCGCAACTCCTGGAAACACCATATATTTT.

This clone was seen more than once but under ten times. The chain joins TRBV30 to TRBJ2-3, with TRBD2 as a possible D gene (7 bases). Per germline, CDR1 GTSNPN and CDR2 SVGIG (reference sequence). V lost 0 bases to trimming and J lost 9 bases, with 13 bases between them. This CDR3 region has 13 residues. CDR3 loop: CAWSVRSGGTQYF. The CDR3 DNA reads TGTGCCTGGAGTGTACGATCGGGGGGCACGCAGTATTTT.

V gene TRBV2 combines with J gene TRBJ1-2; 7 positions match TRBD1. Germline CDR1 and CDR2: SNHLY and FYNNEI. Trimming removed 6 bases from V and 4 bases from J; junction bases left unmatched: 14. There are 16 residues in the CDR3. The DNA for the CDR3 is TGTGCCAGCAGGGAGGAACAGGGGCGGGGTTTCTATGGCTACACCTTC. It translates to CASREEQGRGFYGYTF.

V gene TRBV7-8 combines with J gene TRBJ2-7, with 8 bases identical to TRBD2. CDR1 is SGHVS, CDR2 FQNEAQ, per germline. The CDR3 totals 15 residues. Trimming took 4 bases from V and 2 from J; bases not matched to a gene: 7. This CDR3 reads CASSSSRGGTYEQYF. CDR3 coding DNA: TGTGCCAGCAGCTCCAGCCGGGGGGGAACCTACGAGCAGTACTTC.

This chain joins TRBV4-1 and TRBJ2-1; 7 positions match TRBD1. The CDR3 has 15 amino acids. J was trimmed by 5 bases and V by 3 bases; bases with no gene match: 7. Germline CDR1 MGHRA, CDR2 YSYEKL. The CDR3 DNA is TGCGCCAGCAGCCAGTCGGGACAGCCAAACAATGAGCAGTTCTTC. The encoded protein is CASSQSGQPNNEQFF.

The chain links TRBV6-5 to TRBJ1-5; the match to TRBD1 covers 7 bases. This CDR3 is 15 amino acids long. Germline values: CDR1 MNHEY, CDR2 SVGAGI. Losses at the gene ends were 2 bases for V and 1 base for J; bases not matched to a gene: 2. This CDR3 is CASSYDRASNQPQHF. CDR3 sequence (DNA): TGTGCCAGCAGTTACGACAGGGCGAGCAATCAGCCCCAGCATTTT.

The V call is TRBV19, the J call TRBJ2-7; D perhaps matches TRBD1 (6 bases). The length of the CDR3 is 17 residues. CDR1 and CDR2 from the germline V gene are LNHDA and SQIVND (reference sequence). V lost 4 bases and J 5 bases, leaving 24 bases between the germline ends. CDR3 protein: CASSKPSSGTSSHEQYF. CDR3 coding DNA: TGTGCCAGTAGTAAACCCTCCTCCGGGACATCTTCCCACGAGCAGTACTTC. Together with reference TRBV19 and TRBJ2-7, the CDR3 gives the full variable domain: DGGITQSPKYLFRKEGQNVTLSCEQNLNHDAMYWYRQDPGQGLRLIYYSQIVNDFQKGDIAEGYSVSREKKESFPLTVTSAQKNPTAFYLCASSKPSSGTSSHEQYFGPGTRLTVT.

The chain links TRBV19 to TRBJ2-7; weak D call: TRBD2 (6 bases). V lost 3 bases and J lost 4, with 13 bases in between. The CDR3 is 14 residues long. CDR1 is LNHDA, CDR2 SQIVND, per germline (reference sequence). This chain's CDR3 is CASSISQGGYEQYF. The CDR3 region has the DNA TGTGCCAGTAGTATTAGCCAGGGAGGTTACGAGCAGTACTTC.